These 20 T cell receptor beta chains were all obtained from the same sample, sequenced in a study of shared clonotypes between healthy human individuals. Produced via immunoSEQ multiplex PCR; TCRdb's table is partial and in-frame only. The sample lists about 1,800,000 clones, approximately 94% occurring once. CD45RO-negative cells were positively selected for CCR7, leaving out terminally differentiated effector memory CD45RA+ cells. Specimen: naive CD8+ T cells sorted from blood. The receptor set was obtained from a man aged 18 to 35 in good health.

CDR3 region: CASSHATGFHEQYF. CDR3 DNA sequence: TGCGCCAGCAGCCACGCGACAGGGTTTCACGAGCAGTACTTC. This chain connects TRBV4-1 to TRBJ2-7; 7 nucleotides align to TRBD1. The CDR3 spans 14 residues. Per the germline V gene, CDR1 is MGHRA and CDR2 is YSYEKL. J gave up 5 bases and V 3 bases, and 7 bases lay outside the gene matches.

CDR3 DNA: TGCGCCAGCAGCCTCTCGAGGGGACGGGAAAACATTCAGTACTTC. Translated, it gives CASSLSRGRENIQYF. The gene calls are TRBV5-1 and TRBJ2-4; D is possibly TRBD1 or TRBD2 (5 bases each). The CDR3 extends over 15 amino acids. Germline values: CDR1 SGHRS, CDR2 YFSETQ. Trimming cost V 4 bases and J 5 bases, with 16 bases left between them.

This sequence joins TRBV29-1 and TRBJ2-5, with D perhaps being TRBD1 or TRBD2 (5 bases each). Germline V gene sequence: CDR1 SQVTM, CDR2 ANQGSEA. This CDR3 comprises 13 residues. The V end lost 3 bases, the J end lost 5 bases, and 13 bases lay between the germline ends. The CDR3 protein is CSVDGASAETQYF. The CDR3 bases are TGCAGCGTTGACGGGGCAAGCGCCGAGACCCAGTACTTC.

This chain uses TRBV11-3 with TRBJ2-1, with D possibly called TRBD1 or TRBD2 (6 bases each). Germline CDR1 SGHNT, CDR2 YENEEA. V lost 5 bases, J lost 4 bases, and 9 bases lay in between. This CDR3 comprises 13 residues. The CDR3 DNA is TGTGCCAGCAGCCCGGGGGCTTACAATGAGCAGTTCTTC. Its translation is CASSPGAYNEQFF.

The CDR3 here is CASSTPGSKVAGELFF. Written as DNA, the CDR3 is TGTGCCAGCAGCACCCCCGGGAGTAAGGTTGCCGGGGAGCTGTTTTTT. This chain links TRBV11-2 with TRBJ2-2; perhaps TRBD2 as D (6 bases). In germline, CDR1 is SGHAT, CDR2 FQNNGV. V was cut by 5 bases and J by 6 bases, with 19 bases left in between. This CDR3 is built from 16 residues.

The chain joins TRBV4-3 to TRBJ2-7, with D tentatively TRBD2 (6 bases). CDR3 length: 15 residues. Germline V gives CDR1 LGHNA, CDR2 YSLEER. V was pared by 3 bases and J by 0 bases, with 12 bases between. CDR3 sequence: CASSQISGFSYEQYF. CDR3 DNA sequence: TGCGCCAGCAGCCAGATTAGCGGATTCTCCTACGAGCAGTACTTC.

This chain uses TRBV6-1 with TRBJ1-1; D remains unclear. Trimming removed 4 bases at V and 3 bases at J, with 12 bases between. The CDR3 consists of 14 residues. CDR1 and CDR2 from the germline V gene are MNHNS and SASEGT. CDR3 nucleotide sequence: TGTGCCAGCAGTGCAAAGGTTCCGGACACTGAAGCTTTCTTT. Amino acids: CASSAKVPDTEAFF.

V usage is TRBV2 and J usage is TRBJ2-7; D is perhaps TRBD1 (5 bases). The CDR3 contains 13 residues. In germline, CDR1 is SNHLY, CDR2 FYNNEI. The V end was cut by 3 bases, the J end by 6 bases, with 12 bases between. CDR3 region: CASSDSTRGEQYF. Here the CDR3 DNA reads TGTGCCAGCAGTGACAGCACAAGGGGCGAGCAGTACTTC.

The genes are TRBV30 and TRBJ2-1, with D possibly being TRBD2 (6 bases). This CDR3 is 12 amino acids long. The V and J ends lost 3 bases and 6 bases respectively, with 9 bases between them. Germline CDR1 GTSNPN, CDR2 SVGIG (reference sequence). CDR3 bases: TGTGCCTGGAGCGAGACTAGCAATGAGCAGTTCTTC. It encodes CAWSETSNEQFF.

The chain has TRBV27 and TRBJ2-1, with 7 positions matching TRBD1. Germline trimming cut 8 bases from V and 0 bases from J; bases unmatched to any gene: 4. The CDR3 loop spans 14 amino acids. Germline CDR1 reads MNHEY; CDR2 reads SMNVEV (reference sequence). This CDR3 is CASANRGSYNEQFF. CDR3 nucleotides: TGTGCCAGCGCCAACAGGGGCTCCTACAATGAGCAGTTCTTC.

As concerns this clone: Other DNA sequences in the same sample also yield this CDR3. The chain joins TRBV27 to TRBJ2-7; D tentatively fits TRBD1 or TRBD2 (6 bases each). The CDR3 is 14 residues long. Germline V gene sequence: CDR1 MNHEY, CDR2 SMNVEV (reference sequence). Trimming left V 9 bases short and J 1 base short, with 16 bases between. The CDR3 protein is CASRLGGRSYEQYF. CDR3 nucleotides: TGTGCCAGTCGACTCGGGGGCCGATCCTACGAGCAGTACTTC.

The chain uses TRBV6-5 and TRBJ2-3; D remains ambiguous. Germline CDR1 and CDR2: MNHEY and SVGAGI. The CDR3 has 12 residues. Trimming shortened V by 0 bases and J by 6 bases, and 4 bases separated the two germline ends. The CDR3 loop reads CASSYSLDTQYF. The CDR3 DNA reads as TGTGCCAGCAGTTACTCGCTGGATACGCAGTATTTT.

This clone has just a few counts. The sample holds other DNA sequences that translate to the same CDR3. The CDR3 DNA sequence: TGTGCCAGCAGCTTGATCACAGATACGCAGTATTTT. Translating it yields CASSLITDTQYF. This chain joins TRBV5-6 and TRBJ2-3; no reliable D call. The CDR3 is 12 residues long. Germline CDR1 and CDR2: SGHDT and YYEEEE. V lost 1 base and J 2 bases, leaving 2 bases between the germline ends.

V and J are TRBV10-3 and TRBJ1-1, with a tentative D call TRBD1 (6 bases). V was pared by 4 bases and J by 7 bases, with 16 bases between. The length of the CDR3 is 14 residues. Germline CDR1 and CDR2: ENHRY and SYGVKD. The CDR3: CAISVGGGAVEAFF. Here the CDR3 DNA reads TGTGCCATCAGTGTCGGGGGGGGCGCTGTTGAAGCTTTCTTT.

The J gene is TRBJ2-7, the V gene TRBV9; 7 bases are a match to TRBD1. CDR1 and CDR2 from the germline V gene are SGDLS and YYNGEE. J lost 4 bases, V lost 0 bases, and 4 bases had no gene match. CDR3 length: 14 residues. CDR3 nucleotide sequence: TGTGCCAGCAGCGTAGGCGAGACAGGGTACGAGCAGTACTTC. Its protein product is CASSVGETGYEQYF. Filled out from reference TRBV9 and TRBJ2-7, the complete variable domain reads DSGVTQTPKHLITATGQRVTLRCSPRSGDLSVYWYQQSLDQGLQFLIQYYNGEERAKGNILERFSAQQFPDLHSELNLSSLELGDSALYFCASSVGETGYEQYFGPGTRLTVT.

The count of this clone is one. The chain carries TRBV19 and TRBJ2-5, with 8 nucleotides matching TRBD2. Germline V lookup: CDR1 LNHDA, CDR2 SQIVND (reference sequence). CDR3 length: 15 amino acids. The V and J ends lost 3 bases and 5 bases, in that order; junction bases with no gene match: 8. The DNA of the CDR3 is TGTGCCAGTAGTATTCTCGCGGGAGGTGGGGAGACCCAGTACTTC. This translates into CASSILAGGGETQYF. The full variable domain, rest sourced from reference TRBV19 and TRBJ2-5, is DGGITQSPKYLFRKEGQNVTLSCEQNLNHDAMYWYRQDPGQGLRLIYYSQIVNDFQKGDIAEGYSVSREKKESFPLTVTSAQKNPTAFYLCASSILAGGGETQYFGPGTRLLVL.

Only one count was recorded for this clone. The chain links TRBV19 to TRBJ1-6; D unclear. Germline V gene data show CDR1 as LNHDA and CDR2 as SQIVND (reference sequence). The ends were cut back, 2 bases at V and 3 bases at J, with 8 bases in the middle. The CDR3 spans 15 residues. CDR3 DNA sequence: TGTGCCAGTAGTATACAGCAGGACTATAATTCACCCCTCCACTTT. Translation gives CASSIQQDYNSPLHF.

The J gene is TRBJ2-5, the V gene TRBV5-4, with 9 bases fitting TRBD2. CDR1 is SGHNT, CDR2 YYREEE, per germline (reference sequence). This CDR3 spans 17 amino acids. V gave up 0 bases and J gave up 5 bases; unmatched junction bases: 11. The CDR3 sequence: CASSLVGGGAYEETQYF. The CDR3 nucleotides are TGTGCCAGCAGCTTGGTTGGCGGGGGGGCCTATGAGGAGACCCAGTACTTC.

The chain couples TRBV5-1 to TRBJ2-1; TRBD2 aligns across 7 bases. Germline assignment: CDR1 SGHRS and CDR2 YFSETQ. Trimming at V came to 6 bases and at J to 4 bases, leaving 1 base not matched to a gene. The CDR3 is 12 residues long. CDR3 residues: CASNGGYNEQFF. The CDR3 DNA is TGCGCCAGCAACGGGGGGTACAATGAGCAGTTCTTC.

This chain joins TRBV7-9 and TRBJ1-1; D not resolved. Deletions cut 3 bases from V and 1 base from J, with 6 bases between. Per germline, CDR1 SEHNR and CDR2 FQNEAQ (reference sequence). The CDR3 runs to 13 residues. In DNA, the CDR3 is TGTGCCAGCAGCTTTTTTGCGAACACTGAAGCTTTCTTT. It is translated as CASSFFANTEAFF.